The clone carrying this T cell receptor beta chain appeared once. The V end lost 3 bases, the J end lost 7 bases, and 19 bases lay between the germline ends. The CDR3 is 15 amino acids. The germline gives CDR1 LNHDA, CDR2 SQIVND (reference sequence). This record belongs to a study of shared clonotypes between healthy human individuals. Positive CCR7 selection of CD45RO-negative cells yielded the naive CD8 cells, and terminally differentiated effector memory CD45RA+ cells were excluded. Clones were sequenced by immunoSEQ multiplex PCR, and TCRdb holds only the in-frame ones, with some missing. The data hold hundreds of thousands of clones, with around 96% observed a single time.

This TCR came from a young woman in good health. Sequences were obtained from naive CD8+ T cells sorted from blood. This chain links TRBV19 with TRBJ2-7; D remains unclear. The CDR3 DNA is TGTGCCAGTAGTATTGGTTCACGACAAGGAGAGGAGCAGTACTTC. Protein product: CASSIGSRQGEEQYF.